This T cell receptor (beta chain) derives from a study of control samples from healthy donors and cancer patients. The J segment lost 4 bases and the V segment lost 2 bases, leaving 1 base of the junction unmatched. The CDR3 covers 15 residues. Germline V gives CDR1 MNHEY, CDR2 SMNVEV (reference sequence). Libraries were prepared by immunoSEQ multiplex PCR; TCRdb keeps only in-frame clonotypes and omits some of them. Recorded here are 150,000 to 200,000 clones; the top ten clones represent less than 2.5%. V gene TRBV27 combines with J gene TRBJ2-1; 11 nucleotides match TRBD2. This receptor was taken from a woman in her twenties or thirties in good health. Material: blood. Here the CDR3 DNA reads TGTGCCAGCAGTTTAGGGACTAGCGGATACAATGAGCAGTTCTTC. It translates to CASSLGTSGYNEQFF.